This T cell receptor (beta chain) stems from a study of post-analysis software for immune sequencing data. Study context: Recorded disease courses covered relapsing-remitting, secondary progressive and progressive-relapsing multiple sclerosis. Some patients had no subtype annotation. Study results and caveats: Five or six TRBV segments appeared more often in patients than in controls, and TRBV5-6, TRBV5-1 and TRBV20-1 were among these.

Carried by the TCR beta cDNA libraries were unique molecular identifiers. In TCRdb, the PCR reads were re-called with MiXCR into one record per CDR3 protein. In the table there are hundreds of thousands of distinct CDR3 sequences, 36% of which are singletons. The table lists this clonotype with many counts. The antigen is not known. V lost 0 bases and J 6 bases, leaving 2 bases between the germline ends. CDR1 and CDR2 from the germline V gene are MNHEY and SMNVEV (reference sequence). The CDR3 extends over 11 amino acids. The TCR originated in a girl between 10 and 17 years old with multiple sclerosis. The chain couples TRBV27 to TRBJ1-2, with unresolved D. The source material was blood. The CDR3 DNA reads as TGTGCCAGCAGTTTATCCCATGGCTACACCTTC. This sequence encodes CASSLSHGYTF.